The 8 T cell receptor beta chains below all came from one sample that was sequenced in a study of siplizumab effects on memory and regulatory T cells. The table came from immunoSEQ multiplex PCR; TCRdb's copy has only in-frame clones and leaves some out. This sample has roughly 100,000 clones; 96% occur once, and the top ten carry around 0.031%. Sequenced material: naive CD4+ T cells sorted from blood. The receptors were gathered from a human donor in good health.

The CDR3 DNA sequence: TGTGCCAGCAGCGTAGATCAGGCTAGCGGGGGCGCCGGGGGGTACAATGAGCAGTTCTTC. Protein sequence: CASSVDQASGGAGGYNEQFF. The chain combines TRBV9 with TRBJ2-1; TRBD2 agrees at 10 bases. The V and J ends lost 0 bases and 4 bases, in that order; junction bases with no gene match: 16. The CDR3 has 20 residues. CDR1 is SGDLS, CDR2 YYNGEE, per germline.

The chain couples TRBV13 to TRBJ2-2; unclear D gene. The CDR3 sequence is 16 residues long. Germline lookup yields CDR1 PRHDT and CDR2 FYEKMQ (reference sequence). Trimming left V 0 bases short and J 10 bases short, with 18 bases between. This CDR3 is CASSLGGGSWSQELFF. CDR3 nucleotide sequence: TGTGCCAGCAGCTTAGGGGGCGGCAGCTGGAGCCAGGAGCTGTTTTTT.

This chain links TRBV6-6 with TRBJ2-5; D is ambiguous. The CDR3 totals 12 residues. Trimming shortened V by 6 bases and J by 5 bases, and 10 bases separated the two germline ends. Germline V gene lookup returns CDR1 MNHNY and CDR2 SVGAGI (reference sequence). CDR3 loop: CASSPPSETQYF. CDR3 sequence (DNA): TGTGCCAGCAGCCCTCCTTCGGAGACCCAGTACTTC.

The CDR3 DNA reads as TGTGCCAGCAGCCCGGGGGGCGCTACAGAGACCCAGTACTTC. Residues: CASSPGGATETQYF. The genes are TRBV7-7 and TRBJ2-5; a possible D gene is TRBD2 (7 bases). Germline V lookup: CDR1 SSHAT, CDR2 FNYEAQ (reference sequence). This CDR3 is built from 14 residues. Trimming took off 5 bases at V and 4 bases at J, with 14 bases between the two ends.

J is TRBJ1-4 and V is TRBV7-2, with D perhaps matching TRBD1 (5 bases). V was clipped by 5 bases and J by 4 bases, with 14 bases between them. This CDR3 contains 15 residues. Germline V CDR1 and CDR2: SGHTA, FQGNSA. CDR3 in amino acids: CASSLVGGLNEKLFF. CDR3 coding DNA: TGTGCCAGCAGCCTCGTGGGGGGTCTTAATGAAAAACTGTTTTTT.

The chain has TRBV7-2 and TRBJ1-1, with D possibly being TRBD1 (5 bases). Trimming stripped 3 bases from V and 3 bases from J, with 20 bases between. The germline V gene encodes CDR1 SGHTA and CDR2 FQGNSA. The CDR3 sequence is 17 residues long. In nucleotides, the CDR3 is TGTGCCAGCAGCTTCGGGACCCCCGGGAGGCCTGACACTGAAGCTTTCTTT. Amino acid sequence: CASSFGTPGRPDTEAFF.

This rearrangement joins TRBV7-2 to TRBJ2-5; 10 positions agree with TRBD2. The length of the CDR3 is 14 residues. Trimming cost V 4 bases and J 7 bases; bases outside gene matches: 6. Germline values: CDR1 SGHTA, CDR2 FQGNSA. The CDR3 DNA follows: TGTGCCAGCAGCTCAGCGGGGGGGACGGGGACCCAGTACTTC. This encodes CASSSAGGTGTQYF.

The chain links TRBV19 to TRBJ2-5; the match to TRBD2 covers 13 bases. This CDR3 has 17 amino acids. Germline V gene sequence: CDR1 LNHDA, CDR2 SQIVND (reference sequence). V trimming: 3 bases; J trimming: 0 bases; junction bases outside the gene matches: 4. Here the CDR3 reads CASSMTGLAGDQETQYF. The CDR3 nucleotides read TGTGCCAGTAGTATGACCGGACTAGCGGGGGACCAAGAGACCCAGTACTTC.